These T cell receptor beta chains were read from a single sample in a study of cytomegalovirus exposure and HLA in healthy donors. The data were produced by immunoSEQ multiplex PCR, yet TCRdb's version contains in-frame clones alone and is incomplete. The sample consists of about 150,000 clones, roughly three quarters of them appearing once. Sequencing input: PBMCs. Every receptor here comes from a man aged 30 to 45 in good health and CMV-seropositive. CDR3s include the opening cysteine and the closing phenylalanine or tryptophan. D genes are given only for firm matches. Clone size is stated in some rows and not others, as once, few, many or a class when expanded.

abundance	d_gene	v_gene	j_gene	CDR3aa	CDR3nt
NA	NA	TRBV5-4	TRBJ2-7	CASSGGGSYEQYF	TGTGCCAGCAGCGGCGGAGGCTCCTACGAGCAGTACTTC
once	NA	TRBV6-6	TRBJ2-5	CASSYSNREETQYF	TGTGCCAGCAGTTACTCGAACAGGGAGGAGACCCAGTACTTC
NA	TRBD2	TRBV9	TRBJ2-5	CASSSSGGAETQYF	TGTGCCAGCAGCTCCTCCGGGGGGGCAGAGACCCAGTACTTC
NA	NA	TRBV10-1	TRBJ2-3	CAGGSTDTQYF	TGCGCCGGCGGGTCCACAGATACGCAGTATTTT
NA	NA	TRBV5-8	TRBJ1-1	CASSLQPLNTEAFF	TGTGCCAGCAGCTTACAGCCCCTGAACACTGAAGCTTTCTTT
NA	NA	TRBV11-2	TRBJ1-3	CASSLGGGAGSGNTIYF	TGTGCCAGCAGCTTAGGAGGCGGGGCAGGCTCTGGAAACACCATATATTTT
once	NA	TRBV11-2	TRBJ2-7	CASSRSLPYEQYF	TGTGCCAGCAGCCGGTCCCTCCCCTACGAGCAGTACTTC
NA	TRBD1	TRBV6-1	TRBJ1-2	CASSELWDRSYGYTF	TGTGCCAGCAGTGAACTCTGGGACAGAAGTTATGGCTACACCTTC
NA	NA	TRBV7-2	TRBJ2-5	CASSLWLVETQYF	TGCGCCAGCAGCTTATGGCTTGTGGAGACCCAGTACTTC
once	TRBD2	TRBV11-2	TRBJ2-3	CASRHRLAGELPDTQYF	TGTGCCAGCAGACATCGGTTAGCGGGAGAATTGCCAGATACGCAGTATTTT
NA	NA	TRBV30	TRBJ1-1	CAWRVGQPNTEAFF	TGTGCCTGGAGGGTCGGACAGCCGAACACTGAAGCTTTCTTT
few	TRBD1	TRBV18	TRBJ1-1	CASSGGRDSMNTEAFF	TGTGCCAGCTCAGGGGGACGGGACAGCATGAACACTGAAGCTTTCTTT
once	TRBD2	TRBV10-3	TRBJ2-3	CAISTSGGVDTQYF	TGTGCCATCAGCACTAGCGGGGGGGTGGATACGCAGTATTTT
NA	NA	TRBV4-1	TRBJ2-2	CASSHAGSGATGELFF	TGCGCCAGCAGCCACGCGGGGAGCGGAGCCACCGGGGAGCTGTTTTTT
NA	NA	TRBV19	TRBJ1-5	CASSIDRAQPQHF	TGTGCCAGTAGTATAGACAGGGCTCAGCCCCAGCATTTT
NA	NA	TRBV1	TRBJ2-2	CTSSQERKGRRELFF	TGCACCAGCAGCCAAGAAAGAAAGGGGCGGCGGGAGCTGTTTTTT
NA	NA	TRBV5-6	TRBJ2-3	CASSGGFVVADTQYF	TGTGCCAGCAGCGGAGGGTTTGTGGTCGCAGATACGCAGTATTTT
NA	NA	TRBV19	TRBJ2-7	CASSMNEPREQYF	TGTGCCAGTAGTATGAACGAGCCAAGAGAGCAGTACTTC
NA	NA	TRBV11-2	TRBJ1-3	CASSPQGAGNTIYF	TGTGCCAGCAGCCCACAGGGTGCTGGAAACACCATATATTTT
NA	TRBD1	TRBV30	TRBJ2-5	CAGRGLGEETQYF	TGTGCCGGCAGGGGGCTAGGGGAAGAGACCCAGTACTTC
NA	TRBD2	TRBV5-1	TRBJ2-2	CASSLGWAAGGINTGELFF	TGCGCCAGCAGCCTGGGCTGGGCAGCGGGGGGGATAAACACCGGGGAGCTGTTTTTT
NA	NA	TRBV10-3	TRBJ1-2	CAISDPVNGGAGYTF	TGTGCCATCAGTGATCCCGTGAATGGGGGCGCTGGCTACACCTTC
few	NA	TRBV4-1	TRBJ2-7	CASSQLAASYEQYF	TGCGCCAGCAGCCAGCTAGCAGCGTCCTACGAGCAGTACTTC
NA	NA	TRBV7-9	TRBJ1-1	CASSSRERTEAFF	TGTGCCAGCAGCTCGAGGGAGAGGACTGAAGCTTTCTTT
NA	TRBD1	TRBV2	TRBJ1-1	CASSQTGQSRTEAFF	TGTGCCAGCAGCCAGACAGGGCAGAGTCGAACTGAAGCTTTCTTT
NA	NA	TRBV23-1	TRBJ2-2	CASRLITGYTGELFF	TGCGCCAGCAGACTAATTACAGGGTACACCGGGGAGCTGTTTTTT
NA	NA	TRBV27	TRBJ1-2	CASSLALGGGYGYTF	TGTGCCAGCAGTTTAGCCTTGGGCGGGGGCTATGGCTACACCTTC
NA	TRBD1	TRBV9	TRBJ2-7	CASSDGGDRDHEQYF	TGTGCCAGCAGCGATGGTGGGGACAGGGACCACGAGCAGTACTTC
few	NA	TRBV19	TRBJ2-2	CASSIAANTGELFF	TGTGCCAGTAGTATTGCAGCGAACACCGGGGAGCTGTTTTTT
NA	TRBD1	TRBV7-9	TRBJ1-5	CASSPDRDQPQHF	TGTGCCAGCAGCCCCGACAGGGATCAGCCCCAGCATTTT
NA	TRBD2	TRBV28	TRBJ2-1	CASSPGTSKREQFF	TGTGCCAGCAGTCCAGGGACTAGCAAACGTGAGCAGTTCTTC
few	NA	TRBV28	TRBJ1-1	CASSFSGAIMNTEAFF	TGTGCCAGCAGTTTTAGCGGTGCGATCATGAACACTGAAGCTTTCTTT
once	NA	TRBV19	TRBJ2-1	CASSRSRGYNEQFF	TGTGCCAGTAGCCGCTCCCGGGGCTACAATGAGCAGTTCTTC
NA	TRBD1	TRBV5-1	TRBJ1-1	CASSLARTGGTEAFF	TGCGCCAGCAGCTTGGCTCGGACAGGGGGAACTGAAGCTTTCTTT
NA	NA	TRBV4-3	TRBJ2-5	CASSPTGGRQETQYF	TGCGCCAGCAGCCCGACCGGAGGGCGGCAAGAGACCCAGTACTTC
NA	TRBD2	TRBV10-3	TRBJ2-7	CATKRGGRETYEQYF	TGTGCCACAAAACGCGGCGGGAGGGAAACCTACGAGCAGTACTTC
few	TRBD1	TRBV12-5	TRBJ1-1	CASGSGQGHPRGDTEAFF	TGTGCTAGTGGTTCGGGACAGGGACATCCAAGGGGGGACACTGAAGCTTTCTTT
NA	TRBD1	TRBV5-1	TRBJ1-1	CASSPGTGGIGAFF	TGCGCCAGCAGCCCTGGGACAGGGGGCATAGGAGCTTTCTTT
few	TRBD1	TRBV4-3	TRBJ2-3	CASSRDRASTDTQYF	TGCGCCAGCAGCCGTGACAGGGCTAGCACAGATACGCAGTATTTT
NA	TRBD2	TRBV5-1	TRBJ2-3	CASNSRTSGTDTQYF	TGCGCCAGCAACTCCAGGACTAGCGGCACAGATACGCAGTATTTT
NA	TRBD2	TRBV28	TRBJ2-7	CASHSGMELYEQYF	TGTGCCAGCCATAGCGGGATGGAGCTCTACGAGCAGTACTTC
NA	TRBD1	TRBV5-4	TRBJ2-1	CASSLGDRGRRSEQFF	TGTGCCAGCAGCTTGGGAGACAGGGGGCGCCGGAGTGAGCAGTTCTTC
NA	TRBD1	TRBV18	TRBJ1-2	CASSPPGQGHGYTF	TGTGCCAGCTCACCACCGGGACAGGGACATGGCTACACCTTC
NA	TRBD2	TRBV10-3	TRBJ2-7	CAIGAGAGYEQYF	TGTGCCATCGGGGCGGGAGCGGGCTACGAGCAGTACTTC
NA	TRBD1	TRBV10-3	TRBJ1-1	CAISESRTGEAFF	TGTGCCATCAGTGAGTCTAGGACAGGTGAAGCTTTCTTT
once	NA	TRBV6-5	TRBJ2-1	CASSQGSNEQFF	TGTGCCAGCAGCCAGGGTTCCAATGAGCAGTTCTTC
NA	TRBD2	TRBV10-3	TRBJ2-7	CAISEYLAGAGYEQYF	TGTGCCATCAGTGAGTATCTAGCGGGAGCAGGGTACGAGCAGTACTTC
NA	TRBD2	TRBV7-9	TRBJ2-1	CASRGLAGSSYNEQFF	TGTGCCAGCAGGGGACTAGCGGGCAGCTCCTACAATGAGCAGTTCTTC
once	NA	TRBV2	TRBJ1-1	CASSAGPNTEAFF	TGTGCCAGCAGCGCAGGGCCGAACACTGAAGCTTTCTTT
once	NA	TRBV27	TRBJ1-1	CASSRAVGQLNTEAFF	TGTGCCAGCAGCCGAGCTGTCGGACAGCTGAACACTGAAGCTTTCTTT
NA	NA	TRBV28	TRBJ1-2	CASDNTGGWGYTF	TGTGCCAGCGACAATACCGGGGGGTGGGGCTACACCTTC
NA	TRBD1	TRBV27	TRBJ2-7	CASSLSDRGAPYF	TGTGCCAGCAGTTTATCGGACAGGGGAGCTCCGTACTTC
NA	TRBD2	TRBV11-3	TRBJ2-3	CASSPLAGSDTQYF	TGTGCCAGCAGCCCCCTAGCGGGTAGCGATACGCAGTATTTT
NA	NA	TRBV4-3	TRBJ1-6	CASSQGGGITPLHF	TGCGCCAGCAGCCAAGGCGGCGGTATTACACCCCTCCACTTT
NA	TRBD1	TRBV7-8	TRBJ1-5	CASSFWTGIQPQHF	TGTGCCAGCAGCTTCTGGACAGGGATTCAGCCCCAGCATTTT
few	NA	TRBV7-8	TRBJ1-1	CASSLSGTTWAFF	TGTGCCAGCAGCTTATCAGGGACAACTTGGGCTTTCTTT
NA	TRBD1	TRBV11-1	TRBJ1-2	CASSPGDSRIGYTF	TGTGCCAGCAGCCCCGGGGACAGTCGGATCGGCTACACCTTC
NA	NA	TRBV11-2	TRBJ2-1	CASSLLRGGSFPRLNEQFF	TGTGCCAGCAGCTTACTCCGGGGAGGTAGTTTCCCCCGTTTAAATGAGCAGTTCTTC